This is a list of T cell receptor beta chains from one sample in a study of T cells in Graves' hyperthyroidism and ophthalmopathy. A single record per CDR3 protein comes from TCRdb applying MiXCR to the multiplex PCR reads. The table shows 490,000 or so distinct CDR3 sequences, with about 16% occurring only once. Sample: blood. The source is a woman aged 30 to 39 with Graves' ophthalmopathy. Both conserved end residues are part of each CDR3. D genes are given only for firm matches. Only part of the rows carry a size: once, few, many, or a class if the clone is expanded.

clone_size	v_call	d_call	j_call	cdr3_aa	cdr3_nt
many	TRBV30	-	TRBJ2-5	CAWEHRERSEGTQYF	TGTGCCTGGGAACACAGGGAAAGAAGCGAGGGGACCCAGTACTTC
few	TRBV7-9	TRBD1	TRBJ2-5	CASSLGGGALKETQYF	TGTGCCAGCAGCTTAGGAGGGGGCGCGTTAAAAGAGACCCAGTACTTC
few	TRBV27	-	TRBJ2-5	CASSTGFGTQYF	TGTGCCAGCAGTACAGGGTTTGGGACCCAGTACTTC
-	TRBV20-1	TRBD1	TRBJ1-4	CSASSGQGGEKLFF	TGCAGTGCTAGTTCGGGACAGGGCGGCGAAAAACTGTTTTTT
many	TRBV11-2	TRBD1	TRBJ2-1	CASSLYLTGAYNEQFF	TGTGCCAGCAGCTTATATCTGACAGGGGCTTACAATGAGCAGTTCTTC
many	TRBV29-1	-	TRBJ1-5	CSVVLPGGNQPQHF	TGCAGCGTCGTTCTACCTGGGGGCAATCAGCCCCAGCATTTT
few	TRBV6-2/TRBV6-3	-	TRBJ2-3	CASRGSSTDTQYF	TGTGCCAGCAGGGGATCCTCCACAGATACGCAGTATTTT
few	TRBV4-3	TRBD2	TRBJ2-1	CASSENPLAEIYNEQFF	TGCGCCAGCAGCGAAAACCCCCTAGCGGAGATATACAATGAGCAGTTCTTC
few	TRBV7-6	TRBD2	TRBJ2-2	CASLPGTSGTNTGELFF	TGTGCCAGTTTACCCGGGACTAGCGGGACGAACACCGGGGAGCTGTTTTTT
many	TRBV20-1	-	TRBJ2-1	CSARADHYNEQFF	TGCAGTGCTAGAGCAGACCACTACAATGAGCAGTTCTTC
-	TRBV12-3/TRBV12-4	-	TRBJ2-6	CASSLGPISGANVLTF	TGTGCCAGCAGTTTAGGACCGATCTCTGGGGCCAACGTCCTGACTTTC
many	TRBV12-3/TRBV12-4	TRBD2	TRBJ2-5	CASSSAGGQETQYF	TGTGCCAGCAGTTCGGCGGGAGGCCAAGAGACCCAGTACTTC
-	TRBV20-1	TRBD2	TRBJ2-7	CSARERLAGPPSYNEQYF	TGCAGTGCTAGAGAAAGACTAGCGGGACCGCCGTCCTACAATGAGCAGTACTTC
-	TRBV3-1	TRBD2	TRBJ2-5	CASARNIAGLQETQYF	TGTGCCAGCGCACGAAATATAGCGGGACTTCAAGAGACCCAGTACTTC
few	TRBV19	TRBD1	TRBJ2-1	CASRGTGYGEQFF	TGTGCCAGTAGAGGGACAGGGTATGGTGAGCAGTTCTTC
many	TRBV18	TRBD2	TRBJ2-1	CASSTGTRSSYNEQFF	TGTGCCAGCTCTACCGGGACTAGATCCTCCTACAATGAGCAGTTCTTC
-	TRBV3-1	TRBD2	TRBJ2-2	CASSHILAGLGNTGELFF	TGTGCCAGCAGCCATATCCTAGCGGGACTGGGGAACACCGGGGAGCTGTTTTTT
many	TRBV7-2	-	TRBJ2-1	CASSLLPGTYNEQFF	TGTGCCAGCAGCTTACTTCCCGGAACCTACAATGAGCAGTTCTTC
few	TRBV2	TRBD1	TRBJ1-2	CASSTSPGQGSFYGYTF	TGTGCCAGCAGTACCTCCCCGGGACAGGGGAGCTTCTATGGCTACACCTTC
-	TRBV20-1	-	TRBJ1-4	CSATWQGNEKLFF	TGCAGTGCTACGTGGCAGGGGAACGAAAAACTGTTTTTT